This entry lists 22 T cell receptor beta chains sequenced from one sample in a study of blood T cell repertoires in COVID-19. Data came from immunoSEQ multiplex PCR; TCRdb stores just in-frame clones and leaves some out. This table holds approximately 98,000 clones, 65% to 80% found once. Specimen: peripheral blood. These receptors all come from a woman in her thirties or forties with acute or convalescent COVID-19.

V and J are TRBV5-1 and TRBJ2-5, with 10 bases matching TRBD1. Germline V gene data show CDR1 as SGHRS and CDR2 as YFSETQ. The CDR3 covers 16 residues. The trim removed 5 bases at V and 5 bases at J, leaving 12 bases unmatched. The CDR3 DNA sequence: TGCGCCAGCAGTACAGGGGACAGGGGAGCGCGGGAGACCCAGTACTTC. Protein: CASSTGDRGARETQYF.

CDR3 protein: CSVSASGGALSTDTQYF. The CDR3 nucleotides are TGCAGCGTTTCCGCTAGCGGGGGAGCGCTTAGCACAGATACGCAGTATTTT. J is TRBJ2-3 and V is TRBV29-1, with 10 bases that match TRBD2. The V gene end was trimmed by 5 bases and the J gene end by 0 bases; junction bases not matched to a gene: 11. The CDR3 runs 17 residues. CDR1 and CDR2 from the germline V gene are SQVTM and ANQGSEA.

The gene calls are TRBV9 and TRBJ2-5; 7 nucleotides agree with TRBD2. This CDR3 region has 15 residues. V shed 0 bases and J 2 bases; nucleotides not matched to a gene: 4. Germline loops: CDR1 SGDLS, CDR2 YYNGEE. The CDR3 here is CASSVVPSGQETQYF. In nucleotides, the CDR3 is TGTGCCAGCAGCGTAGTACCTAGCGGACAAGAGACCCAGTACTTC. The full variable domain, completed using reference TRBV9 and TRBJ2-5, is DSGVTQTPKHLITATGQRVTLRCSPRSGDLSVYWYQQSLDQGLQFLIQYYNGEERAKGNILERFSAQQFPDLHSELNLSSLELGDSALYFCASSVVPSGQETQYFGPGTRLLVL.

This clone came up a few times. V is TRBV2 and J is TRBJ1-2; D is unresolved. Germline V lookup: CDR1 SNHLY, CDR2 FYNNEI. This CDR3 is built from 14 residues. V was pared by 0 bases and J by 7 bases, with 12 bases between. The CDR3 is CASSEAGRDGGYTF. CDR3 bases: TGTGCCAGCAGTGAAGCCGGGAGGGATGGTGGCTACACCTTC.

J is TRBJ2-7 and V is TRBV6-2 or TRBV6-3; TRBD1 aligns across 8 bases. V was pared by 6 bases and J by 9 bases, with 19 bases of the junction left unmatched. The CDR3 totals 16 residues. From germline, CDR1 is MNHEY and CDR2 SVGEGT. Written as DNA, the CDR3 is TGTGCCAGCAGCCTACGAACGACAGGGGCGTTGGAAGGGCAGTACTTC. This sequence encodes CASSLRTTGALEGQYF.

The chain recombines TRBV11-1 with TRBJ2-7; weak D call: TRBD1 (6 bases). The length of the CDR3 is 16 residues. Germline CDR1 and CDR2: SGHAT and FQDESV (reference sequence). V was pared by 0 bases and J by 1 base, with 13 bases between. CDR3: CASSLATGGGSYEQYF. The CDR3 nucleotides are TGTGCCAGCAGCTTAGCGACAGGCGGAGGATCCTACGAGCAGTACTTC.

Many counts were recorded for this clone. The chain combines TRBV5-6 with TRBJ2-3, with 13 bases identical to TRBD2. Germline V gene lookup returns CDR1 SGHDT and CDR2 YYEEEE. The ends lost 0 bases at V and 12 bases at J; junction bases unmatched: 4. The CDR3 is 14 residues long. The DNA of the CDR3 is TGTGCCAGCAGCTTGGGACTAGCGGGGGGAACTCAGTATTTT. It translates to CASSLGLAGGTQYF.

V is TRBV14 and J is TRBJ1-3; D perhaps matches TRBD1 (6 bases). Germline CDR1 reads SGHDN; CDR2 reads FVKESK. V dropped 3 bases and J dropped 3 bases, with 12 bases sitting between them. This CDR3 is 15 amino acids long. This CDR3 is CASSQTTGGGNTIYF. CDR3 DNA: TGTGCCAGCAGCCAGACGACAGGTGGTGGAAACACCATATATTTT. The full variable domain, completed using reference TRBV14 and TRBJ1-3, is EAGVTQFPSHSVIEKGQTVTLRCDPISGHDNLYWYRRVMGKEIKFLLHFVKESKQDESGMPNNRFLAERTGGTYSTLKVQPAELEDSGVYFCASSQTTGGGNTIYFGEGSWLTVV.

This clone showed up just a few times. The chain has TRBV28 and TRBJ1-1; a weak D match, TRBD1 (6 bases). Trimming took 7 bases from V and 1 from J, leaving 22 bases between them. CDR3 size: 17 residues. Germline lookup yields CDR1 MDHEN and CDR2 SYDVKM. Here the CDR3 reads CASIGQGWGQGNTEAFF. CDR3 coding DNA: TGTGCCAGCATCGGGCAGGGGTGGGGTCAGGGGAACACTGAAGCTTTCTTT.

This clone was observed a handful of times. Other DNA variants within this sample encode the same CDR3. The chain combines TRBV5-1 with TRBJ1-1; no reliable D call. The V end was cut by 4 bases, the J end by 1 base, with 8 bases between. This CDR3 is 13 amino acids long. The V gene's germline CDR1 is SGHRS and CDR2 YFSETQ. The CDR3 sequence is CASSLGENTEAFF. The CDR3 DNA is TGCGCCAGCAGCCTCGGAGAGAACACTGAAGCTTTCTTT.

As for this clone: Additional DNA sequences in this sample encode the identical CDR3. CDR3 bases: TGTGCCAGCAGCTGGGTACTGCGAGGGCCAGATACGCAGTATTTT. Translated, it gives CASSWVLRGPDTQYF. The gene calls are TRBV7-8 and TRBJ2-3, with TRBD2 as a possible D gene (5 bases). V was shortened by 4 bases and J by 4 bases, with 15 bases between the two germline ends. Per the germline V gene, CDR1 is SGHVS and CDR2 is FQNEAQ. This CDR3 has 15 amino acids.

The chain links TRBV5-1 to TRBJ2-2, with TRBD1 matching 9 bases. The CDR3 consists of 15 residues. The germline gives CDR1 SGHRS, CDR2 YFSETQ. The V segment lost 6 bases and the J segment 5 bases; nucleotides outside the gene matches: 8. Written as DNA, the CDR3 is TGCGCCAGCACCGATTCACAGGGGGCGACCGGGGAGCTGTTTTTT. As protein: CASTDSQGATGELFF.

This clone was seen only a few times. The chain uses TRBV6-6 and TRBJ1-1; 8 nucleotides align to TRBD1. CDR3 length: 15 residues. V was pared by 5 bases and J by 4 bases, with 9 bases of the junction left unmatched. Germline V gene data show CDR1 as MNHNY and CDR2 as SVGAGI (reference sequence). In nucleotides, the CDR3 is TGTGCCAGCAGTACGCTCACAGGGGGAGGCACTGAAGCTTTCTTT. Translating it yields CASSTLTGGGTEAFF.

The chain links TRBV6-5 to TRBJ1-1; TRBD1 matches 7 bases. The CDR3 has 16 amino acids. V was clipped by 0 bases and J by 2 bases; unmatched bases: 6. In germline, CDR1 is MNHEY, CDR2 SVGAGI. CDR3 in amino acids: CASSYSKRQGNTEAFF. The CDR3 DNA reads TGTGCCAGCAGTTACTCGAAACGACAGGGAAACACTGAAGCTTTCTTT.

In this sample, this clone turned up once. The chain has TRBV7-2 and TRBJ2-1; 7 bases match TRBD2. Germline V gene lookup returns CDR1 SGHTA and CDR2 FQGNSA. This CDR3 has 18 residues. Trimming cost V 4 bases and J 0 bases; bases outside gene matches: 12. CDR3 coding DNA: TGTGCCAGCAGCTCGCCGAGCGGGGACCCTAGCTCCTACAATGAGCAGTTCTTC. It is translated as CASSSPSGDPSSYNEQFF. Together with reference TRBV7-2 and TRBJ2-1, the CDR3 gives the full variable domain: GAGVSQSPSNKVTEKGKDVELRCDPISGHTALYWYRQSLGQGLEFLIYFQGNSAPDKSGLPSDRFSAERTGGSVSTLTIQRTQQEDSAVYLCASSSPSGDPSSYNEQFFGPGTRLTVL.

CDR3 in amino acids: CASSLASGTLNTEAFF. The CDR3 DNA reads as TGTGCCAGCAGCTTAGCCTCCGGGACACTTAACACTGAAGCTTTCTTT. V usage is TRBV28 and J usage is TRBJ1-1; TRBD1 might be the D (6 bases). The CDR3 contains 16 residues. The V and J ends lost 6 bases and 2 bases respectively, with 19 bases between them. CDR1 MDHEN and CDR2 SYDVKM come from the germline V gene.

V is TRBV7-8 and J is TRBJ1-4; 8 bases match TRBD1. This CDR3 has 16 amino acids. Trimming cost V 2 bases and J 7 bases; bases outside gene matches: 9. From germline, CDR1 is SGHVS and CDR2 FQNEAQ. CDR3 bases: TGTGCCAGCAGCTTATGGGCCTGGACAGGGTCTGAAAAACTGTTTTTT. It yields the protein CASSLWAWTGSEKLFF.

This clone has at least ten counts. The chain uses TRBV7-6 and TRBJ2-1, with D possibly matching TRBD1 (5 bases). The CDR3 contains 15 residues. Looked up from germline, CDR1 is SGHVS and CDR2 is FNYEAQ. Trimming shortened V by 1 base and J by 3 bases, and 10 bases separated the two germline ends. Here the CDR3 reads CASSLGLGDYNEQFF. CDR3 sequence (DNA): TGTGCCAGCAGCTTAGGGCTAGGGGACTACAATGAGCAGTTCTTC.

This rearrangement joins TRBV2 to TRBJ1-3, with 7 bases that match TRBD1. The CDR3 runs to 14 residues. The J segment lost 4 bases and the V segment lost 7 bases, leaving 7 bases of the junction unmatched. CDR1 is SNHLY and CDR2 is FYNNEI in the germline V gene. In DNA, the CDR3 is TGTGCCAGCACTCGACCGGGACAGGGAAACACCATATATTTT. It yields the protein CASTRPGQGNTIYF.

This clone was recorded a few times. V usage is TRBV21-1 and J usage is TRBJ1-5; the table names TRBD1, a call not compared with the DNA. TRBV21-1 is termed a pseudogene. The CDR3 covers 15 residues. The CDR3 loop is CALAKGPGANQPQHF. CDR3 in DNA: TGTGCCCTAGCAAAGGGGCCAGGGGCCAATCAGCCCCAGCATTTT.

The CDR3: CATSTGRGGLEEETQYF. The DNA for the CDR3 is TGTGCCACCAGCACCGGTCGGGGGGGACTAGAGGAAGAGACCCAGTACTTC. J is TRBJ2-5 and V is TRBV15, with TRBD2 matching over 8 bases. The germline CDR1 and CDR2 sequences are LNHNV and YYDKDF (reference sequence). V shed 4 bases and J 3 bases; nucleotides not matched to a gene: 13. The CDR3 runs 17 residues.

This clone was counted once. V is TRBV12-3 or TRBV12-4 and J is TRBJ2-3; D is perhaps TRBD1 (5 bases). V was pared by 8 bases and J by 8 bases, with 11 bases between. The CDR3 extends over 11 amino acids. CDR3: CASGGAVTQYF. The CDR3 DNA is TGTGCCAGCGGTGGGGCCGTTACGCAGTATTTT.